This T cell receptor beta chain was observed in a study of radiation and T cells in renal cell carcinoma. Study overall: Nephrectomy followed 15 Gy stereotactic body radiation by 4 weeks.

This table comes from immunoSEQ multiplex PCR, and its TCRdb copy is limited to in-frame clones, with some not included. Here the sample spans about 130,000 clones, approximately 91% being singletons. Time point meaning: baseline pretreatment blood. The treatment: 15 Gy SBRT to primary tumor, nephrectomy 4 weeks later. After SBRT, blood was collected at 2 and 4 weeks, plus baseline. Note on this clone: Its antigen is not known.

Study-wide results and limits: Baseline intratumoral clonotype presence is unknown without pretreatment biopsies.

The source of this sequence is a woman aged 45-65 years with renal cell carcinoma. The sequencing here drew on blood, taken from a patient whose treatment included radiotherapy and nephrectomy.

Here the CDR3 DNA reads TGTGCCAGCAGCTTGGGTTGGGCAGGGGGATCCAAAAACATTCAGTACTTC. The encoded protein is CASSLGWAGGSKNIQYF. This sequence joins TRBV5-6 and TRBJ2-4, with 7 bases fitting TRBD1. CDR3 size: 17 residues. The germline V gene encodes CDR1 SGHDT and CDR2 YYEEEE. The V segment lost 0 bases and the J segment 2 bases; nucleotides outside the gene matches: 8.